The 15 T cell receptor beta chains in this list originate from one sample, sequenced in a study of blood T cell repertoires in COVID-19. Profiling relied on immunoSEQ multiplex PCR, and the TCRdb table lists in-frame clones only, not all of them. The sample carries 150,000 to 200,000 clones, over 80% recorded once. The sample consisted of PBMCs or T cells enriched from blood (not recorded which). The receptors originated from a woman in her sixties who had recovered from COVID-19.

The V and J genes are TRBV6-5 and TRBJ1-4; 10 bases match TRBD1. The CDR3 has 14 amino acids. V was clipped by 8 bases and J by 8 bases; unmatched bases: 8. In germline, CDR1 is MNHEY, CDR2 SVGAGI. The CDR3 DNA reads TGTGCCAGCTCCCAGGGACAGGGGTGGGAAAAACTGTTTTTT. Protein sequence: CASSQGQGWEKLFF.

The chain employs TRBV5-1 and TRBJ1-2, with a tentative D call TRBD1 (6 bases). Germline CDR1 is SGHRS and CDR2 is YFSETQ. The CDR3 consists of 15 residues. Between the trimmed V and J ends, which lost 4 bases and 4 bases, there was a span of 17 bases. Here the CDR3 reads CASSENAGVAYGYTF. The CDR3 DNA is TGCGCCAGCAGCGAAAATGCAGGGGTAGCCTATGGCTACACCTTC.

This clone appeared a few times. V gene TRBV1 combines with J gene TRBJ1-1; TRBD1 is the table's D call and was not checked against the DNA. TRBV1 is a documented pseudogene. The CDR3 spans 18 residues. The CDR3, as DNA: TGCACCAGCAGCCAGGGAAAGCCGGGACAGGGGGCGAACACTGAAGCTTTCTTT. Translation gives CTSSQGKPGQGANTEAFF.

This chain connects TRBV10-3 to TRBJ2-5; perhaps TRBD1 as D (6 bases). Germline CDR1 and CDR2: ENHRY and SYGVKD. With 10 bases removed from V and 5 bases from J, the gap between germline ends came to 11 bases. The CDR3 is 11 residues long. CDR3 coding DNA: TGTGCCACCGGGACATTGGAGACCCAGTACTTC. It translates to CATGTLETQYF.

The chain couples TRBV25-1 to TRBJ2-7; 7 bases are a match to TRBD2. CDR1 and CDR2 from the germline V gene are MGHDK and SYGVNS. V was clipped by 3 bases and J by 4 bases; unmatched bases: 9. This CDR3 contains 15 residues. In DNA, the CDR3 is TGTGCCAGCAGTGACCTCCAAGGGAGGGTTTACGAGCAGTACTTC. Its protein product is CASSDLQGRVYEQYF.

The chain recombines TRBV5-5 with TRBJ2-5; 12 bases agree with TRBD1. This CDR3 spans 19 amino acids. CDR1 is SGHKS, CDR2 YYEKEE, per germline (reference sequence). V trimming: 5 bases; J trimming: 2 bases; junction bases outside the gene matches: 16. This CDR3 reads CASRKSGTGGSPQQETQYF. The CDR3 DNA reads as TGTGCCAGCAGAAAGTCCGGGACAGGGGGCTCCCCCCAACAAGAGACCCAGTACTTC.

Written as DNA, the CDR3 is TGTGCCAGCAGTTCCCGACAGGGGGCGCGACATGAGCAGTTCTTC. This encodes CASSSRQGARHEQFF. This rearrangement joins TRBV28 to TRBJ2-1, with TRBD1 matching over 10 bases. Germline lookup yields CDR1 MDHEN and CDR2 SYDVKM. The CDR3 extends over 15 amino acids. The V and J ends lost 4 bases and 8 bases, in that order; junction bases with no gene match: 8.

This clone was observed a few times. CDR3 sequence: CASSLSVGADTQYF. In DNA form, the CDR3 reads TGTGCCAGCAGCTTGAGCGTAGGCGCAGATACGCAGTATTTT. This chain connects TRBV9 to TRBJ2-3, with unresolved D. V was pared by 4 bases and J by 4 bases, with 13 bases between. Per the germline V gene, CDR1 is SGDLS and CDR2 is YYNGEE. There are 14 residues in the CDR3.

The chain combines TRBV30 with TRBJ1-2, with TRBD1 as a possible D gene (5 bases). This CDR3 region has 13 residues. Germline V gene sequence: CDR1 GTSNPN, CDR2 SVGIG (reference sequence). The ends were cut back, 4 bases at V and 0 bases at J, with 9 bases in the middle. The CDR3 DNA reads as TGTGCCTGGACCTGGGACTCTAACTATGGCTACACCTTC. Its protein is CAWTWDSNYGYTF. Full variable domain (outside the CDR3, taken from reference TRBV30 and TRBJ1-2): SQTIHQWPATLVQPVGSPLSLECTVEGTSNPNLYWYRQAAGRGLQLLFYSVGIGQISSEVPQNLSASRPQDRQFILSSKKLLLSDSGFYLCAWTWDSNYGYTFGSGTRLTVV.

The rearrangement uses TRBV11-2 and TRBJ2-5, with 10 positions matching TRBD1. Trimming cost V 3 bases and J 7 bases; bases outside gene matches: 5. The CDR3 contains 14 residues. The germline V gene has CDR1 SGHAT and CDR2 FQNNGV. This chain's CDR3 is CASSFDRGLMTQYF. CDR3 nucleotide sequence: TGTGCCAGCAGCTTTGACAGGGGGCTAATGACCCAGTACTTC.

The chain links TRBV5-1 to TRBJ2-2; TRBD2 agrees at 7 bases. J was trimmed by 1 base and V by 4 bases; bases with no gene match: 13. The CDR3 consists of 18 residues. Germline lookup yields CDR1 SGHRS and CDR2 YFSETQ. This CDR3 is CASSRDVYGTMNTGELFF. The CDR3 DNA sequence: TGCGCCAGCAGCCGGGACGTCTATGGGACTATGAACACCGGGGAGCTGTTTTTT.

The chain has TRBV23-1 and TRBJ2-2, with D possibly TRBD1 on 6 matching bases. TRBV23-1 is an ORF, with its function uncertain. This CDR3 is built from 14 residues. V lost 4 bases and J 7 bases, leaving 13 bases between the germline ends. The CDR3 DNA follows: TGCGCCAGCAGTCCCCTACCGGACAGCGGGGAGCTGTTTTTT. Amino acids: CASSPLPDSGELFF.

The rearrangement links TRBV6-2 or TRBV6-3 to TRBJ2-2, with 8 bases aligning to TRBD1. V shed 5 bases and J 0 bases; nucleotides not matched to a gene: 5. The germline gives CDR1 MNHEY, CDR2 SVGEGT. The CDR3 contains 16 residues. In DNA form, the CDR3 reads TGTGCCAGCAGTCCCCCGGACAGGGCGAACACCGGGGAGCTGTTTTTT. Amino acids: CASSPPDRANTGELFF.

The gene calls are TRBV7-2 and TRBJ2-7; possibly TRBD2 for D (5 bases). Trimming left V 11 bases short and J 6 bases short, with 23 bases between. Germline values: CDR1 SGHTA, CDR2 FQGNSA. CDR3 length: 14 amino acids. CDR3 sequence reads: CAGQTSSRGGEQYF. The CDR3 DNA reads as TGTGCCGGCCAGACCTCTAGTCGCGGAGGCGAGCAGTACTTC.

The J gene is TRBJ1-6, the V gene TRBV21-1. TRBV21-1 is noted as a pseudogene. The CDR3 contains 15 residues. The CDR3 DNA sequence: TGTGCCAGGGCGGCGTCACTGTATTATAATTCACCCCTCCACTTT. As protein: CARAASLYYNSPLHF.